The rows below give T cell receptor beta chains drawn from one sample of a study of T cell responses to AZD1222 COVID-19 vaccine. Produced via immunoSEQ multiplex PCR; TCRdb's table is partial and in-frame only. The sample yields about 27,000 clones, about nine tenths seen once. The sample in question was peripheral blood, obtained 28 days after the second AZD1222 dose. The receptors were sampled from an adult who received the AZD1222 COVID-19 vaccine. CDR3s include the opening cysteine and the closing phenylalanine or tryptophan. The D gene is left open where the match is weak. Not all rows give a size; the values are once, few, many and, for expanded clones, a class.

clone_size: -; v_call: TRBV5-4; d_call: TRBD2; j_call: TRBJ2-1; cdr3_nt: TGTGCCAGCAGCTTTTTACTAGCGGGAGGGCCGAATGAGCAGTTCTTC; cdr3_aa: CASSFLLAGGPNEQFF
clone_size: -; v_call: TRBV28; d_call: -; j_call: TRBJ1-1; cdr3_nt: TGTGCCAGCCCTTCCCCCGGGACACCAAACACTGAAGCTTTCTTT; cdr3_aa: CASPSPGTPNTEAFF
clone_size: -; v_call: TRBV11-2; d_call: -; j_call: TRBJ2-6; cdr3_nt: TGTGCCAGCAGGGCCTCCACCAGGAGCTCTGGGGCCAACGTCCTGACTTTC; cdr3_aa: CASRASTRSSGANVLTF
clone_size: -; v_call: TRBV5-1; d_call: -; j_call: TRBJ1-3; cdr3_nt: TGCGCCAGCAGCTTGGATGTCGCACCAGGATACTCTGGAAACACCATATATTTT; cdr3_aa: CASSLDVAPGYSGNTIYF
clone_size: few; v_call: TRBV7-2; d_call: TRBD2; j_call: TRBJ2-7; cdr3_nt: TGTGCCAGCAGCTTGCGGACTAGCTTGGCTACCTTATCCTACGAGCAGTACTTC; cdr3_aa: CASSLRTSLATLSYEQYF
clone_size: -; v_call: TRBV3-1/TRBV3-2; d_call: -; j_call: TRBJ1-5; cdr3_nt: TGTGCCAGCAGCCAAGACCCCGACAGGTATAGCAATCAGCCCCAGCATTTT; cdr3_aa: CASSQDPDRYSNQPQHF
clone_size: -; v_call: TRBV11-3; d_call: -; j_call: TRBJ1-4; cdr3_nt: TGTGCCAGCAGCTTAGATCCCTACCGGGACACCTCAACTAATGAAAAACTGTTTTTT; cdr3_aa: CASSLDPYRDTSTNEKLFF
clone_size: -; v_call: TRBV7-3; d_call: -; j_call: TRBJ2-2; cdr3_nt: TGTGCCAGCAGCTTAGGCAGGGCCAACACCGGGGAGCTGTTTTTT; cdr3_aa: CASSLGRANTGELFF
clone_size: -; v_call: TRBV30; d_call: -; j_call: TRBJ2-3; cdr3_nt: TGTGCCTGGAAAATGGGGATTAGCACAGATACGCAGTATTTT; cdr3_aa: CAWKMGISTDTQYF
clone_size: few; v_call: TRBV6-2/TRBV6-3; d_call: -; j_call: TRBJ1-5; cdr3_nt: TGTGCCAGCAGTTCCATGAACCAGCCCCAGCATTTT; cdr3_aa: CASSSMNQPQHF
clone_size: -; v_call: TRBV5-1; d_call: TRBD1; j_call: TRBJ2-3; cdr3_nt: TGCGCCAGCATCCCAGGTGGGACAGGGGATGCAGATACGCAGTATTTT; cdr3_aa: CASIPGGTGDADTQYF
clone_size: -; v_call: TRBV2; d_call: TRBD2; j_call: TRBJ2-7; cdr3_nt: TGTGCCAGCAGTGAGGGACTAGCGGGCTTCGGATACGAGCAGTACTTC; cdr3_aa: CASSEGLAGFGYEQYF
clone_size: once; v_call: TRBV11-2; d_call: TRBD1; j_call: TRBJ2-7; cdr3_nt: TGTGCCAGCAGCGGAGGTACAGGGGTCTACGAGCAGTACTTC; cdr3_aa: CASSGGTGVYEQYF
clone_size: -; v_call: TRBV7-3; d_call: -; j_call: TRBJ1-2; cdr3_nt: TGTGCCAGCAGCGCCGACGTTAACTATGGCTACACCTTC; cdr3_aa: CASSADVNYGYTF
clone_size: -; v_call: TRBV5-5; d_call: -; j_call: TRBJ2-5; cdr3_nt: TGTGCCAGCAGCTTCGAGTTAATAGAGACCCAGTACTTC; cdr3_aa: CASSFELIETQYF